This T cell receptor (beta chain) emerged from a study of regulatory T cells in long-lasting Graves disease. Libraries of TCR beta came from iRepertoire HTBI primers plus Arm-PCR of CDR3 regions. TCRdb called the multiplex PCR reads again in MiXCR, with one record for every CDR3 protein. The sample lists about 310,000 distinct CDR3 sequences, 22% occurring once. Of note for this clonotype: The antigen is not known.

Findings and limits, study-wide: Favored usage of TRBV28, TRBJ1-2 and TRBJ2-5 was recorded in persistent disease. Persistent Graves' patients showed less TCR diversity than newly diagnosed patients showed.

This CDR3 has 13 residues. V was pared by 5 bases and J by 7 bases, with 10 bases of the junction left unmatched. CDR1 and CDR2 from the germline V gene are DFQATT and SNEGSKA (reference sequence). Specified time point: persistent/refractory GD, antithyroid drugs over 5 years with positive TRAb. RNA extracted from PBMCs served as the sequencing template. This TCR derives from a female donor with Graves disease. The material sequenced was peripheral blood mononuclear cells (PBMCs), taken when the disease was refractory, from a patient treated with antithyroid drugs. The J gene is TRBJ2-5, the V gene TRBV20-1; 7 nucleotides line up with TRBD1. The CDR3 region has the DNA TGCAGTGCTTGGGACAGCTACGGTGGGACCCAGTACTTC. Translated, it gives CSAWDSYGGTQYF.